What follows are 21 T cell receptor beta chains derived from one specimen sequenced in a study of cytomegalovirus exposure and HLA in healthy donors. Both 60 Vbeta primers and 13 Jbeta primers went into the PCR. The data were produced by immunoSEQ multiplex PCR, yet TCRdb's version contains in-frame clones alone and is incomplete. This sample's clone table lists 65,000 to 85,000 clones. Sequenced: PBMCs. These receptors originate from a woman in her 30s in good health and CMV-seronegative.

This rearrangement joins TRBV11-2 to TRBJ1-1, with 7 bases lining up with TRBD1. V gave up 3 bases and J gave up 11 bases; unmatched junction bases: 3. The CDR3 is made up of 11 amino acids. Germline assignment: CDR1 SGHAT and CDR2 FQNNGV. The CDR3 loop is CASSLGRGAFF. The CDR3 nucleotides read TGTGCCAGCAGCTTGGGCAGGGGGGCTTTCTTT. Supplemented by reference TRBV11-2 and TRBJ1-1, the full variable domain reads EAGVAQSPRYKIIEKRQSVAFWCNPISGHATLYWYQQILGQGPKLLIQFQNNGVVDDSQLPKDRFSAERLKGVDSTLKIQPAKLEDSAVYLCASSLGRGAFFGQGTRLTVV.

The V call is TRBV11-2, the J call TRBJ2-7, with TRBD2 matching 10 bases. Germline CDR1 is SGHAT and CDR2 is FQNNGV. V lost 1 base to trimming and J lost 2 bases; unmatched junction nucleotides: 5. The CDR3 totals 16 residues. The CDR3 here is CASSLVLAGLPYEQYF. DNA for the CDR3: TGTGCCAGCAGCTTAGTACTAGCGGGGCTCCCCTACGAGCAGTACTTC.

The genes are TRBV5-1 and TRBJ2-3; the match to TRBD2 covers 10 bases. Trimming removed 4 bases from V and 0 bases from J; junction bases left unmatched: 8. The CDR3 spans 17 residues. CDR1 and CDR2 from the germline V gene are SGHRS and YFSETQ. This CDR3 reads CASSLKGLADSTDTQYF. CDR3 in DNA: TGCGCCAGCAGCCTCAAAGGACTAGCGGACAGCACAGATACGCAGTATTTT. The whole variable domain, filled in from reference TRBV5-1 and TRBJ2-3, reads KAGVTQTPRYLIKTRGQQVTLSCSPISGHRSVSWYQQTPGQGLQFLFEYFSETQRNKGNFPGRFSGRQFSNSRSEMNVSTLELGDSALYLCASSLKGLADSTDTQYFGPGTRLTVL.

V and J are TRBV30 and TRBJ2-7; 11 bases match TRBD2. The CDR3 is made up of 14 amino acids. The V gene's germline CDR1 is GTSNPN and CDR2 SVGIG (reference sequence). The ends lost 3 bases at V and 2 bases at J; junction bases unmatched: 3. CDR3 bases: TGTGCCTGGAGACTAGCGGGGGATACCTACGAGCAGTACTTC. Protein sequence: CAWRLAGDTYEQYF. The entire variable domain, with the rest obtained from reference TRBV30 and TRBJ2-7, is as follows: SQTIHQWPATLVQPVGSPLSLECTVEGTSNPNLYWYRQAAGRGLQLLFYSVGIGQISSEVPQNLSASRPQDRQFILSSKKLLLSDSGFYLCAWRLAGDTYEQYFGPGTRLTVT.

V is TRBV19 and J is TRBJ1-2; D may be TRBD1 (6 bases). This CDR3 contains 14 residues. Germline V gene lookup returns CDR1 LNHDA and CDR2 SQIVND (reference sequence). V lost 5 bases and J lost 2, with 12 bases in between. CDR3 loop: CASSPSGTNYGYTF. Written as DNA, the CDR3 is TGTGCCAGTAGTCCCTCCGGGACAAACTATGGCTACACCTTC.

This rearrangement joins TRBV5-4 to TRBJ1-1; the D gene is possibly TRBD1 (6 bases). Germline-derived CDR1 and CDR2 are SGHNT and YYREEE (reference sequence). This CDR3 comprises 13 residues. Trimming removed 0 bases from V and 4 bases from J, with 7 bases in between. The CDR3, as DNA: TGTGCCAGCAGCTTGGACAGGGTCACTGAAGCTTTCTTT. Translation: CASSLDRVTEAFF.

The chain combines TRBV5-1 with TRBJ2-7; 10 positions match TRBD1. The CDR3 runs to 14 residues. The germline gives CDR1 SGHRS, CDR2 YFSETQ. V trimming: 3 bases; J trimming: 6 bases; junction bases outside the gene matches: 6. The CDR3 bases are TGCGCCAGCAGCTACCGGGACAGGGGTCGCGAGCAGTACTTC. This codes for CASSYRDRGREQYF.

This sequence joins TRBV11-2 and TRBJ2-7, with D possibly being TRBD2 (5 bases). The germline V and J ends were trimmed by 3 bases and 6 bases, with 12 bases remaining between them. CDR1 is SGHAT and CDR2 is FQNNGV in the germline V gene. The CDR3 is 13 residues long. The CDR3 region is CASSFGLGSEQYF. For the CDR3, the DNA is TGTGCCAGCAGCTTTGGTCTGGGGAGCGAGCAGTACTTC.

The chain employs TRBV6-1 and TRBJ2-2; D may be TRBD1 (5 bases). Trimming cost V 6 bases and J 8 bases, with 16 bases left between them. The CDR3 has 14 residues. Germline V gene data show CDR1 as MNHNS and CDR2 as SASEGT. CDR3 sequence reads: CASSLQGSGGELFF. CDR3 nucleotide sequence: TGTGCCAGCAGCCTCCAAGGCTCAGGGGGGGAGCTGTTTTTT.

The chain employs TRBV7-4 and TRBJ1-5; possibly TRBD1 for D (5 bases). V was pared by 7 bases and J by 4 bases, with 17 bases between. Looked up from germline, CDR1 is SGHVT and CDR2 is SQSDAQ. The CDR3 sequence is 15 residues long. This CDR3 is CASTAGWQKNQPQHF. CDR3 bases: TGTGCCAGCACCGCAGGGTGGCAGAAGAATCAGCCCCAGCATTTT.

The chain uses TRBV18 and TRBJ2-5; TRBD2 matches at 7 bases. The J call may be faulty, since TRBJ2-7 better matches the DNA end. Germline assignment: CDR1 KGHSH and CDR2 LQKENI. CDR3 size: 16 residues. CDR3 sequence (DNA): TGTGCCAGCTCACCACGGCTAGCGGCGAGCTCCTACGAGCAGTACTTC. Protein product: CASSPRLAASSYEQYF.

This chain connects TRBV30 to TRBJ2-7; D is possibly TRBD1 (6 bases). The germline V gene encodes CDR1 GTSNPN and CDR2 SVGIG (reference sequence). The CDR3 consists of 12 residues. V was pared by 5 bases and J by 3 bases, with 11 bases between. This CDR3 reads CAWGRDIYEQYF. CDR3 in DNA: TGTGCCTGGGGCCGGGACATCTACGAGCAGTACTTC.

J is TRBJ1-1 and V is TRBV5-1, with 8 bases fitting TRBD1. Trimming cost V 6 bases and J 6 bases; bases outside gene matches: 7. The CDR3 has 13 residues. CDR1 is SGHRS, CDR2 YFSETQ, per germline. CDR3 sequence reads: CASIGQGRAEAFF. The DNA for the CDR3 is TGCGCCAGCATCGGACAGGGAAGGGCTGAAGCTTTCTTT.

The chain links TRBV9 to TRBJ2-7, with a tentative D call TRBD2 (6 bases). The V gene's germline CDR1 is SGDLS and CDR2 YYNGEE. This CDR3 comprises 15 residues. V lost 0 bases, J lost 0 bases, and 10 bases lay in between. CDR3 nucleotides: TGTGCCAGCAGCGTAGAACCCGGGAGCTCCTACGAGCAGTACTTC. It yields the protein CASSVEPGSSYEQYF.

The chain links TRBV9 to TRBJ2-7; TRBD1 matches at 11 bases. The CDR3 sequence is 16 residues long. Germline values: CDR1 SGDLS, CDR2 YYNGEE. Trimming cost V 0 bases and J 1 base; bases outside gene matches: 3. The CDR3 protein is CASSVDGTGGSYEQYF. The CDR3 nucleotides are TGTGCCAGCAGCGTAGATGGGACAGGGGGTTCCTACGAGCAGTACTTC.

The chain combines TRBV14 with TRBJ2-5, with D maybe TRBD2 (6 bases). V lost 0 bases and J 5 bases, leaving 13 bases between the germline ends. This CDR3 has 15 residues. Germline V gene sequence: CDR1 SGHDN, CDR2 FVKESK. CDR3 protein: CASSQERAGRETQYF. The CDR3 DNA sequence: TGTGCCAGCAGCCAAGAGAGGGCGGGGAGGGAGACCCAGTACTTC.

The chain recombines TRBV4-3 with TRBJ1-2; tentative D call: TRBD1 (5 bases). CDR3 length: 15 amino acids. Germline V CDR1 and CDR2: LGHNA, YSLEER. V lost 1 base and J lost 4, with 13 bases in between. The DNA for the CDR3 is TGCGCCAGCAGCCAAGTCCAGGACACTTTCTATGGCTACACCTTC. Amino acids: CASSQVQDTFYGYTF.

The chain employs TRBV2 and TRBJ1-1, with D unresolved. V dropped 3 bases and J dropped 0 bases, with 11 bases sitting between them. This CDR3 spans 15 amino acids. Germline V gene data show CDR1 as SNHLY and CDR2 as FYNNEI. CDR3 nucleotides: TGTGCCAGCAGTGAGGGCCTTGTTCTGAACACTGAAGCTTTCTTT. Protein product: CASSEGLVLNTEAFF.

The chain links TRBV18 to TRBJ2-7, with 7 bases fitting TRBD2. Germline CDR1 KGHSH, CDR2 LQKENI. This CDR3 has 14 amino acids. V gave up 4 bases and J gave up 0 bases; unmatched junction bases: 3. CDR3 sequence: CASSRTSDSYEQYF. CDR3 coding DNA: TGTGCCAGCTCACGTACTAGCGACTCCTACGAGCAGTACTTC.

V gene TRBV11-1 combines with J gene TRBJ2-1; 7 bases match TRBD2. The CDR3 sequence is 16 residues long. CDR1 and CDR2 (germline): SGHAT, FQDESV (reference sequence). With V trimmed by 2 bases and J by 0 bases, 4 bases remained unmatched. The CDR3 sequence: CASSLLAASSYNEQFF. CDR3 DNA: TGTGCCAGCAGCTTACTAGCGGCCAGCTCCTACAATGAGCAGTTCTTC.

V and J are TRBV7-9 and TRBJ2-1; 10 bases map to TRBD2. The CDR3 contains 15 residues. The germline gives CDR1 SEHNR, CDR2 FQNEAQ (reference sequence). J gave up 7 bases and V 10 bases, and 13 bases lay outside the gene matches. This CDR3 reads CAIAISGRTRNEQFF. In DNA form, the CDR3 reads TGTGCCATCGCTATTAGCGGGAGGACCAGGAATGAGCAGTTCTTC.